Listed below are T cell receptor beta chains from one sample, sequenced in a study of shared clonotypes between healthy human individuals. Sequenced by immunoSEQ multiplex PCR; TCRdb stores in-frame clones only, minus some. The sample shows over a million clones, approximately 98.5% of them seen only once. The sample consisted of naive CD4+ T cells sorted from blood. The receptors here all came from a man aged 25-45 years in good health. Both conserved end residues are part of each CDR3. The D gene is left open where the match is weak. Clone size appears in some rows only: once, few, many, or a class for an expanded clone.

abundance,j_gene,v_gene,len,d_gene,CDR3nt,CDR3aa
.,TRBJ1-4,TRBV15,15,TRBD1,TGTGCCACCAGACCTAGAACAGGGGGTAATGAAAAACTGTTTTTT,CATRPRTGGNEKLFF
once,TRBJ1-5,TRBV7-2,15,TRBD1,TGTGCCAGCAGCCCCGAGGCAGGGGGTGGTCAGCCCCAGCATTTT,CASSPEAGGGQPQHF
.,TRBJ2-2,TRBV5-1,18,TRBD2,TGCGCCAGCAGCTTGGTCTCAGCGGGAGCTGGAGGGACCGGGGAGCTGTTTTTT,CASSLVSAGAGGTGELFF
.,TRBJ2-2,TRBV5-8,16,TRBD2,TGTGCCAGCAGCCATAGACTAGCGGGACCCACCGGGGAGCTGTTTTTT,CASSHRLAGPTGELFF
.,TRBJ2-6,TRBV6-5,15,.,TGTGCCAGCAGACTGACAGGATATGGGGCCAACGTCCTGACTTTC,CASRLTGYGANVLTF
.,TRBJ2-5,TRBV5-1,15,.,TGCGCCAGCAGCTTGACTGGGTCGGCGCAAGAGACCCAGTACTTC,CASSLTGSAQETQYF
.,TRBJ2-1,TRBV29-1,14,TRBD2,TGCAGCGTTGCAGGCGGGAGGGCCAGCAATGAGCAGTTCTTC,CSVAGGRASNEQFF
.,TRBJ2-1,TRBV27,15,.,TGTGCCAGCAGTTCCTTGGGTCCTACTGGCAATGAGCAGTTCTTC,CASSSLGPTGNEQFF
.,TRBJ2-7,TRBV6-5,16,TRBD2,TGTGCCAGCAGTTATGGGACTAGCGGGACGGGCTACGAGCAGTACTTC,CASSYGTSGTGYEQYF
.,TRBJ2-7,TRBV7-3,13,TRBD2,TGTGCCAGCAGCCCAGGACTAGATGGGGAGCAGTACTTC,CASSPGLDGEQYF
.,TRBJ2-7,TRBV9,15,.,TGTGCCAGCAGCCAGGGGCTGGGGCCTCTCTACGAGCAGTACTTC,CASSQGLGPLYEQYF
.,TRBJ1-1,TRBV7-3,14,TRBD1,TGTGCCAGCAGCAGGACAGGGGAGAACACTGAAGCTTTCTTT,CASSRTGENTEAFF
.,TRBJ2-7,TRBV5-1,14,TRBD1,TGCGCCAGCAGCTTGTGGCAGGGGGCAGGGGAGCAGTACTTC,CASSLWQGAGEQYF
once,TRBJ1-2,TRBV25-1,11,.,TGTGCCAGCAGTGAATACAACCACTACACCTTC,CASSEYNHYTF
.,TRBJ1-2,TRBV2,12,.,TGTGCCAGCAGTCCCGGTGCCGGAGGCTACACCTTC,CASSPGAGGYTF
.,TRBJ1-2,TRBV28,15,.,TGTGCCAGCACTACCCTCCAGGGAGGGAACTATGGCTACACCTTC,CASTTLQGGNYGYTF
.,TRBJ2-1,TRBV20-1,11,.,TGCAGTGCACGGGAGCGCAATGAGCAGTTCTTC,CSARERNEQFF